Each of the 14 T cell receptor beta chains below was sequenced from the same sample in a study of blood T cells in healthy people across ages. Primers used in a second PCR of about 7 to 12 cycles were a sample-barcoded 5' primer and a J-beta primer mix. TCRdb re-called the 5' RACE reads with MiXCR, one entry per CDR3 protein. Among about 1,500,000 distinct CDR3 sequences listed, under 30% were seen once. The material sequenced was blood. These receptors were collected from a woman aged 25 to 39 in good health.

In its sample, this clonotype was seen a few times. CDR3 in amino acids: CASSLRDRGGNTIYF. In nucleotides, the CDR3 is TGTGCCAGCAGCCTCCGGGACAGGGGTGGAAACACCATATATTTT. The gene calls are TRBV6-6 and TRBJ1-3, with 10 nucleotides matching TRBD1. Looked up from germline, CDR1 is MNHNY and CDR2 is SVGAGI (reference sequence). J gave up 3 bases and V 6 bases, and 5 bases lay outside the gene matches. The CDR3 covers 15 residues.

This clonotype came up a few times. This sequence joins TRBV5-6 and TRBJ1-2; D unclear. Germline V gene data show CDR1 as SGHDT and CDR2 as YYEEEE. The ends were cut back, 6 bases at V and 8 bases at J, with 11 bases in the middle. This CDR3 spans 11 amino acids. CDR3 coding DNA: TGTGCCAGCACTAAGGTTCGAGGCTACACCTTC. It yields the protein CASTKVRGYTF.

This clonotype was found many times. This chain uses TRBV20-1 with TRBJ2-1; 9 bases align to TRBD2. CDR3 size: 14 residues. The junction had 12 bases not matched to a gene; V was cut back by 6 bases and J by 9 bases. Germline loops: CDR1 DFQATT, CDR2 SNEGSKA (reference sequence). In nucleotides, the CDR3 is TGCAGTGCCTCCGGGACTAGCCTTTCGGGTGAGCAGTTCTTC. It specifies CSASGTSLSGEQFF.

This clonotype was observed many times. The rearrangement joins TRBV10-3 to TRBJ1-2, with D possibly being TRBD1 (6 bases). Looked up from germline, CDR1 is ENHRY and CDR2 is SYGVKD. The length of the CDR3 is 15 residues. The V end was cut by 0 bases, the J end by 6 bases, with 14 bases between. For the CDR3, the DNA is TGTGCCATCAGTGAGTCCCCAGGGGAAGGAAATGGCTACACCTTC. Protein: CAISESPGEGNGYTF.

Details on this clonotype: A read error may explain this, as a much larger clone is one base away. The genes are TRBV4-1 and TRBJ2-7; D remains unclear. Trimming left V 3 bases short and J 3 bases short, with 15 bases between. Germline values: CDR1 MGHRA, CDR2 YSYEKL. The CDR3 is 15 amino acids. CDR3 sequence (DNA): TGCGCCAGCAGCCATGGTATACGAAGAATCTACGAGCAGTACTTC. Translated: CASSHGIRRIYEQYF.

This clonotype has ten or more counts. Here the CDR3 DNA reads TGTGCCAGCAGCTTGGTTGCTTATGGCTACACCTTC. Translated, it gives CASSLVAYGYTF. The V call is TRBV5-6, the J call TRBJ1-2; D gene ambiguous. The CDR3 extends over 12 amino acids. Deletions cut 0 bases from V and 5 bases from J, with 5 bases between. Germline CDR1 SGHDT, CDR2 YYEEEE.

This chain links TRBV7-6 with TRBJ1-5, with TRBD1 matching 7 bases. The CDR3 consists of 15 residues. Germline V gives CDR1 SGHVS, CDR2 FNYEAQ. V gave up 2 bases and J gave up 2 bases; unmatched junction bases: 3. The CDR3, as DNA: TGTGCCAGCAGCTTACTACAGGGGCGCAATCAGCCCCAGCATTTT. It translates to CASSLLQGRNQPQHF. The whole variable domain, filled in from reference TRBV7-6 and TRBJ1-5, reads GAGVSQSPRYKVTKRGQDVALRCDPISGHVSLYWYRQALGQGPEFLTYFNYEAQQDKSGLPNDRFSAERPEGSISTLTIQRTEQRDSAMYRCASSLLQGRNQPQHFGDGTRLSIL.

There are a few counts of this clonotype. V is TRBV12-3 or TRBV12-4 and J is TRBJ2-1, with 8 positions matching TRBD2. This CDR3 region has 16 residues. V shed 0 bases and J 7 bases; nucleotides not matched to a gene: 8. The CDR3 DNA follows: TGTGCCAGCAGTTTAGCGGGCGGGGGGAAGTGGAATGAGCAGTTCTTC. Amino acid sequence: CASSLAGGGKWNEQFF.

This clonotype has only a few counts. The rearrangement uses TRBV27 and TRBJ2-5; a weak D match, TRBD1 (6 bases). The end of the DNA fits TRBJ2-7 better, so the J call may be wrong. Germline V gives CDR1 MNHEY, CDR2 SMNVEV (reference sequence). This CDR3 has 13 amino acids. The CDR3 DNA reads as TGTGCCAGCAGAAAACAGGGTATACACGAGCAGTACTTC. This codes for CASRKQGIHEQYF.

J is TRBJ2-5 and V is TRBV12-3 or TRBV12-4, with D possibly being TRBD2 (5 bases). The ends were cut back, 8 bases at V and 5 bases at J, with 12 bases in the middle. The CDR3 sequence is 12 residues long. The DNA of the CDR3 is TGTGCCAGCCGGTTGGGCGGGGAGACCCAGTACTTC. This translates into CASRLGGETQYF.

This clonotype has a handful of counts. V gene TRBV7-9 combines with J gene TRBJ2-7; 7 bases line up with TRBD1. Looked up from germline, CDR1 is SEHNR and CDR2 is FQNEAQ (reference sequence). With 2 bases clipped from V and 5 bases from J, the junction kept 6 bases outside the gene matches. The CDR3 is 14 residues long. The CDR3 coding sequence is TGTGCCAGCAGCTTATTAGGGGGCGGTGACGAGCAGTACTTC. Translated, it gives CASSLLGGGDEQYF.

This clonotype was seen a few times. The chain recombines TRBV12-3 or TRBV12-4 with TRBJ2-1; D might be TRBD1 (6 bases). The CDR3 length is 15 residues. Trimming stripped 3 bases from V and 4 bases from J, with 13 bases between. The CDR3 is CASSFWGRHYNEQFF. CDR3 DNA: TGTGCCAGCAGTTTTTGGGGGCGTCATTACAATGAGCAGTTCTTC.

This rearrangement joins TRBV3-1 to TRBJ1-1; the D is unclear. CDR1 and CDR2 from the germline V gene are LGHDT and YNNKEL (reference sequence). Trimming removed 4 bases from V and 1 base from J, with 7 bases in between. The CDR3 runs 13 residues. The CDR3: CASSRKTNTEAFF. CDR3 DNA: TGTGCCAGCAGCCGAAAAACGAACACTGAAGCTTTCTTT. The complete variable domain, with remaining parts taken from reference TRBV3-1 and TRBJ1-1, reads DTAVSQTPKYLVTQMGNDKSIKCEQNLGHDTMYWYKQDSKKFLKIMFSYNNKELIINETVPNRFSPKSPDKAHLNLHINSLELGDSAVYFCASSRKTNTEAFFGQGTRLTVV.

This clonotype was observed a few times. The rearrangement joins TRBV25-1 to TRBJ1-1; tentatively, D is TRBD1 (6 bases). CDR1 and CDR2 (germline): MGHDK, SYGVNS. V lost 10 bases, J lost 6 bases, and 15 bases lay in between. This CDR3 comprises 12 residues. The CDR3 protein is CATRDTASEAFF. The CDR3 coding sequence is TGTGCCACCAGGGACACCGCCTCTGAAGCTTTCTTT.